This T cell receptor (beta chain) was identified in a study of vaccination and CD4 T cells after COVID-19. Study-level background: Post-COVID samples were collected a median approximately 100 days following diagnosis, spanning 35 to 161.

General observations from the study: Nearly all convalescent vaccine-specific clones, 304 of 307, recognized only SARS-CoV-2 spike.

The treatment is: approximately nine-day PBMC culture with coronavirus spike peptide pools or control peptides (ViraFEST assay). Antigen-specific T cell expansion with peptide pools preceded TCR sequencing in the ViraFEST approach. CDR1 SGHRS and CDR2 YFSETQ come from the germline V gene. Trimming shortened V by 1 base and J by 3 bases, and 7 bases separated the two germline ends. The length of the CDR3 is 13 residues. A note on this clonotype: As yet, its antigen is unknown.

Cultured CD4+ T-cell DNA underwent Oncomine TCR Beta short-read sequencing. TCRdb processed the PCR reads anew with MiXCR; each CDR3 protein has one entry. In the table there are more than 12,000 distinct CDR3 sequences, 40% to 60% of which are singletons. This sequence was found in a human donor who had recovered from COVID-19. Sequencing was done on a sample of CD4+ T cells from blood, cultured in vitro. The chain joins TRBV5-1 to TRBJ2-5, with D unclear. The CDR3 nucleotides are TGCGCCAGCAGCTTGTGGCGGAAAGAGACCCAGTACTTC. Translating it yields CASSLWRKETQYF.